This TCR beta chain was profiled in a study of blood T cell repertoires in COVID-19. As for the study in general: From the United States, Italy and Spain came samples of acute and convalescent COVID-19. T cells, B-cell-depleted T cells, or PBMCs provided the cDNA or gDNA that served as material.

Participant-reported clinical history was the basis for cohort assignment. As originally analysed: Researchers report that nucleated cell counts were estimated from reference gene primer amplification. The table came from immunoSEQ multiplex PCR; TCRdb's copy has only in-frame clones and leaves some out. That table gives V, J and clone size, and the DNA gave D and trimming. The table shows approximately 250,000 clones, with around 89% occurring only once. The ends lost 3 bases at V and 8 bases at J; junction bases unmatched: 2. Germline CDR1 SGHRS, CDR2 YFSETQ. This CDR3 contains 14 residues. The source material was PBMCs or T cells enriched from blood (not recorded which). This TCR was recovered from a woman under 40 with acute COVID-19. The chain recombines TRBV5-1 with TRBJ2-1, with 13 bases aligning to TRBD2. The CDR3 protein is CASSSGLAGDEQFF. DNA for the CDR3: TGCGCCAGCAGCTCAGGACTAGCGGGAGATGAGCAGTTCTTC.